The sequence of this T cell receptor beta chain was determined in a study of cytomegalovirus exposure and HLA in healthy donors. PCR amplification relied on 60 Vbeta primers (plus 13 Jbeta primers). Profiled with immunoSEQ multiplex PCR; TCRdb holds only in-frame clones, not every one. The sample holds 65,000 to 85,000 clones, approximately 81% seen once. The CDR3 contains 15 residues. V shed 4 bases and J 5 bases; nucleotides not matched to a gene: 8. Germline V gene data show CDR1 as SGHAT and CDR2 as FQNNGV. In this sample, this clone turned up a few times. The antigen is not known. Study-wide points: Listed as cytomegalovirus-associated were 164 TCR beta chains.

Sequencing was done on a sample of PBMCs. The chain uses TRBV11-2 and TRBJ2-3; the match to TRBD2 covers 8 bases. The TCR originated in a woman between 40 and 55 years old in good health and CMV-seropositive. The chain's CDR3 is CASSSLPGGRDTQYF. The CDR3, as DNA: TGTGCCAGCAGCTCCCTGCCGGGGGGGAGAGATACGCAGTATTTT.